The 28 T cell receptor beta chains in this list originate from one sample, sequenced in a study of a mutant IDH1 vaccine in newly diagnosed glioma. The sample's time point: week 35, safety follow-up. The study gave 300 ug of mutant IDH1 20-mer peptide per vaccine dose, with topical imiquimod. TCRdb's table, derived via immunoSEQ multiplex PCR, lists solely in-frame clones and lacks some. The sample holds roughly 54,000 clones; 80% to 85% are singletons and the top ten take over 4%. The antigens for these receptors are not known. Material: PBMCs, obtained from a glioma patient whose treatment included an IDH1 peptide vaccine. These TCRs come from a woman younger than 30 with glioma.

The gene calls are TRBV5-1 and TRBJ2-7; 11 nucleotides line up with TRBD1. Germline lookup yields CDR1 SGHRS and CDR2 YFSETQ. V shed 5 bases, J shed 1 base, and the junction held 8 bases outside the gene matches. The CDR3 runs to 16 residues. The CDR3 bases are TGCGCCAGCAGGCCTGACCGGGACAGGGGGTCCTACGAGCAGTACTTC. Protein product: CASRPDRDRGSYEQYF.

This rearrangement joins TRBV6-1 to TRBJ2-7, with D possibly being TRBD2 (6 bases). There are 13 residues in the CDR3. CDR1 is MNHNS and CDR2 is SASEGT in the germline V gene. V was cut by 5 bases and J by 5 bases, with 13 bases left in between. The CDR3 loop is CASSRPGDHEQYF. In DNA form, the CDR3 reads TGTGCCAGCAGTAGACCGGGAGACCACGAGCAGTACTTC.

This chain connects TRBV7-2 to TRBJ1-3; no definite D call. Trimming pared 1 base from V and 0 bases from J, leaving 7 bases between. CDR1 is SGHTA, CDR2 FQGNSA, per germline. The CDR3 runs 15 residues. This CDR3 reads CASSLGHNSGNTIYF. The CDR3 DNA sequence: TGTGCCAGCAGCTTAGGACATAACTCTGGAAACACCATATATTTT.

This CDR3 is CATSRDRGGRGYTF. As DNA, the CDR3 is TGTGCCACCAGCAGAGATCGGGGGGGCCGTGGCTACACCTTC. The chain carries TRBV15 and TRBJ1-2; a possible D gene is TRBD1 (6 bases). This CDR3 has 14 residues. The germline V gene has CDR1 LNHNV and CDR2 YYDKDF (reference sequence). V was cut by 0 bases and J by 7 bases, with 12 bases left in between.

The chain carries TRBV2 and TRBJ2-7; the match to TRBD2 covers 9 bases. The CDR3 covers 14 residues. Germline CDR1 SNHLY, CDR2 FYNNEI. The V segment lost 1 base and the J segment 3 bases; nucleotides outside the gene matches: 1. The CDR3 reads CASSEVLAGYEQYF. The CDR3 DNA follows: TGTGCCAGCAGTGAAGTACTAGCGGGCTACGAGCAGTACTTC.

This clone was counted a few times. The rearrangement uses TRBV7-6 and TRBJ1-5; no definite D call. CDR3 length equals 15 residues. Deletions cut 0 bases from V and 0 bases from J, with 6 bases between. Looked up from germline, CDR1 is SGHVS and CDR2 is FNYEAQ. The CDR3 nucleotides read TGTGCCAGCAGCTTAGCCGCTTATAGCAATCAGCCCCAGCATTTT. As protein: CASSLAAYSNQPQHF. The complete variable domain, with remaining parts taken from reference TRBV7-6 and TRBJ1-5, reads GAGVSQSPRYKVTKRGQDVALRCDPISGHVSLYWYRQALGQGPEFLTYFNYEAQQDKSGLPNDRFSAERPEGSISTLTIQRTEQRDSAMYRCASSLAAYSNQPQHFGDGTRLSIL.

J is TRBJ1-5 and V is TRBV6-1; D is undetermined. CDR3 size: 13 residues. CDR1 is MNHNS, CDR2 SASEGT, per germline. Trimming pared 3 bases from V and 7 bases from J, leaving 10 bases between. The CDR3 is CASSERAGQPQHF. The CDR3 coding sequence is TGTGCCAGCAGTGAGAGGGCCGGGCAGCCCCAGCATTTT.

V is TRBV6-6 and J is TRBJ1-6; the D is unclear. Trimming removed 9 bases at V and 9 bases at J, with 15 bases between. Germline V gene data show CDR1 as MNHNY and CDR2 as SVGAGI (reference sequence). CDR3 size: 13 residues. The CDR3 bases are TGTGCCAGTGAAGGGTCCGATGGTTCACCCCTCCACTTT. As protein: CASEGSDGSPLHF.

This clone was recorded a few times. The same CDR3 can be traced to other DNA sequences in this sample. The V call is TRBV5-1, the J call TRBJ1-1; D call uncertain. CDR1 is SGHRS and CDR2 is YFSETQ in the germline V gene. V was pared by 4 bases and J by 3 bases, with 7 bases between. The CDR3 is made up of 12 amino acids. CDR3 sequence (DNA): TGCGCCAGCAGCACGGGGTACACTGAAGCTTTCTTT. It encodes CASSTGYTEAFF.

The chain uses TRBV5-1 and TRBJ2-2; 7 nucleotides line up with TRBD1. Germline V lookup: CDR1 SGHRS, CDR2 YFSETQ. The CDR3 covers 15 residues. V gave up 3 bases and J gave up 1 base; unmatched junction bases: 3. CDR3 residues: CASSSRDRNTGELFF. The DNA for the CDR3 is TGCGCCAGCAGCTCCCGGGACAGGAACACCGGGGAGCTGTTTTTT.

The V gene is TRBV5-6, the J gene TRBJ2-5, with D hard to call. CDR3 size: 15 residues. The germline V and J ends were trimmed by 1 base and 5 bases, with 15 bases remaining between them. The germline CDR1 and CDR2 sequences are SGHDT and YYEEEE. CDR3 protein: CASSLFSAISETQYF. The CDR3 region has the DNA TGTGCCAGCAGCTTGTTTTCTGCCATAAGTGAGACCCAGTACTTC.

The chain carries TRBV10-3 and TRBJ2-2; maybe TRBD1 (6 bases). The CDR3 has 13 amino acids. Germline V gene data show CDR1 as ENHRY and CDR2 as SYGVKD. V shed 3 bases and J shed 6 bases, with 8 bases lying between them. CDR3 sequence: CAISEQGPGELFF. Written as DNA, the CDR3 is TGTGCCATCAGTGAACAGGGACCCGGGGAGCTGTTTTTT.

This chain links TRBV30 with TRBJ1-1; no definite D call. The germline gives CDR1 GTSNPN, CDR2 SVGIG (reference sequence). This CDR3 is built from 13 residues. V dropped 2 bases and J dropped 0 bases, with 7 bases sitting between them. CDR3 sequence (DNA): TGTGCCTGGAGTCCGGGTATGAACACTGAAGCTTTCTTT. Translating it yields CAWSPGMNTEAFF.

The chain employs TRBV5-1 and TRBJ2-1, with TRBD2 identical over 7 bases. V lost 0 bases, J lost 6 bases, and 12 bases stayed unmatched. This CDR3 comprises 17 residues. Germline V gene data show CDR1 as SGHRS and CDR2 as YFSETQ. Here the CDR3 DNA reads TGCGCCAGCAGCTTGGCATCTAGCGGAAATCACGGCAATGAGCAGTTCTTC. Translating gives CASSLASSGNHGNEQFF.

This clone was seen only once. The chain recombines TRBV27 with TRBJ2-7; D may correspond to TRBD1 or TRBD2 (5 bases each). The CDR3 runs to 14 residues. Trimming stripped 2 bases from V and 4 bases from J, with 12 bases between. Germline assignment: CDR1 MNHEY and CDR2 SMNVEV (reference sequence). CDR3 nucleotides: TGTGCCAGCAGTTTAAACCCGGGGCAGTACGAGCAGTACTTC. Its translation: CASSLNPGQYEQYF.

This rearrangement joins TRBV7-2 to TRBJ2-2, with a weak D call TRBD2 (6 bases). Per the germline V gene, CDR1 is SGHTA and CDR2 is FQGNSA. The CDR3 is 13 amino acids. Deletions cut 9 bases from V and 6 bases from J, with 14 bases between. The CDR3 DNA follows: TGTGCCAGGTCCTTATCGGGGGCCGGGGAGCTGTTTTTT. This gives the protein CARSLSGAGELFF.

The chain combines TRBV11-2 with TRBJ1-6; D ambiguous. In germline, CDR1 is SGHAT, CDR2 FQNNGV. V gave up 5 bases and J gave up 6 bases, with 8 bases separating them. The CDR3 spans 13 residues. The CDR3 DNA reads TGTGCCAGCAGCCTCGGGGTTAATTCACCCCTCCACTTT. It specifies CASSLGVNSPLHF.

This chain joins TRBV14 and TRBJ2-1; D gene unclear. Trimming cost V 4 bases and J 0 bases, with 7 bases left between them. Germline loops: CDR1 SGHDN, CDR2 FVKESK. The CDR3 spans 14 residues. The CDR3 DNA reads as TGTGCCAGCAGCCTCTTGAGCTCCTACAATGAGCAGTTCTTC. The encoded protein is CASSLLSSYNEQFF. The whole variable domain, filled in from reference TRBV14 and TRBJ2-1, reads EAGVTQFPSHSVIEKGQTVTLRCDPISGHDNLYWYRRVMGKEIKFLLHFVKESKQDESGMPNNRFLAERTGGTYSTLKVQPAELEDSGVYFCASSLLSSYNEQFFGPGTRLTVL.

The CDR3 region has the DNA TGCGCCAGCAGCCCCGGACAGGTTTCCAACACTGAAGCTTTCTTT. It translates to CASSPGQVSNTEAFF. The chain carries TRBV5-1 and TRBJ1-1; 7 bases map to TRBD1. The CDR3 sequence is 15 residues long. V shed 4 bases, J shed 2 bases, and the junction held 8 bases outside the gene matches. CDR1 SGHRS and CDR2 YFSETQ come from the germline V gene.

This clone occurred a few times. This chain connects TRBV14 to TRBJ1-1, with D uncertain. CDR1 and CDR2 (germline): SGHDN, FVKESK. V was clipped by 4 bases and J by 1 base, with 7 bases between them. This CDR3 is built from 13 residues. The DNA for the CDR3 is TGTGCCAGCAGCCTGCGCTGGAACACTGAAGCTTTCTTT. Its translation is CASSLRWNTEAFF.

CDR3 protein: CASSAQGQLGEKLFF. The CDR3 coding sequence is TGTGCCAGCAGTGCCCAGGGACAGTTGGGTGAAAAACTGTTTTTT. The chain has TRBV6-1 and TRBJ1-4; 7 nucleotides agree with TRBD1. With V trimmed by 4 bases and J by 7 bases, 9 bases remained unmatched. The CDR3 loop spans 15 amino acids. Germline lookup yields CDR1 MNHNS and CDR2 SASEGT.

V is TRBV25-1 and J is TRBJ1-2; no definite D call. The CDR3 is made up of 11 amino acids. The germline V gene has CDR1 MGHDK and CDR2 SYGVNS. Trimming removed 4 bases at V and 7 bases at J, with 7 bases between. DNA for the CDR3: TGTGCCAGCAGTGGAACGGGTGGCTACACCTTC. Its translation is CASSGTGGYTF.

The CDR3 DNA reads as TGTGCCAGCAGCTTAGAACCCCAGGGGCATGGCTACACCTTC. Residues: CASSLEPQGHGYTF. The chain recombines TRBV11-2 with TRBJ1-2; D is possibly TRBD1 (6 bases). The CDR3 spans 14 residues. Germline CDR1 is SGHAT and CDR2 is FQNNGV. Trimming left V 0 bases short and J 6 bases short, with 11 bases between.

This clone was detected once. In nucleotides, the CDR3 is TGCGCCAGCGGGAAAACAGGGGGGTCAGTGCTGGAGACCCAGTACTTC. It translates to CASGKTGGSVLETQYF. V gene TRBV5-1 combines with J gene TRBJ2-5; 8 bases line up with TRBD1. Germline V gene data show CDR1 as SGHRS and CDR2 as YFSETQ. V was clipped by 7 bases and J by 5 bases; unmatched bases: 16. This CDR3 comprises 16 residues.

The V gene is TRBV7-3, the J gene TRBJ1-1, with no clear D. The CDR3 totals 13 residues. The ends were cut back, 3 bases at V and 3 bases at J, with 8 bases in the middle. The germline V gene encodes CDR1 SGHTA and CDR2 FQGTGA. CDR3: CASSFQSHTEAFF. The DNA of the CDR3 is TGTGCCAGCAGCTTCCAGAGTCACACTGAAGCTTTCTTT.

The chain links TRBV4-1 to TRBJ2-5, with D maybe TRBD1 (6 bases). Germline V gene lookup returns CDR1 MGHRA and CDR2 YSYEKL. The CDR3 sequence is 16 residues long. V was cut by 1 base and J by 7 bases, with 19 bases left in between. In DNA, the CDR3 is TGCGCCAGCAGCCAAGTGAGGGCGACAGGCGAGGGGACCCAGTACTTC. Its protein is CASSQVRATGEGTQYF.

CDR3: CAISARDSGNTIYF. CDR3 sequence (DNA): TGTGCCATCAGCGCCAGGGACAGCGGAAACACCATATATTTT. The genes are TRBV10-3 and TRBJ1-3; 7 bases are a match to TRBD1. The CDR3 sequence is 14 residues long. Per the germline V gene, CDR1 is ENHRY and CDR2 is SYGVKD. V gave up 6 bases and J gave up 4 bases; unmatched junction bases: 6.

The rearrangement links TRBV6-1 to TRBJ1-1; 9 bases line up with TRBD1. J lost 6 bases, V lost 6 bases, and 5 bases had no gene match. The length of the CDR3 is 13 residues. Germline loops: CDR1 MNHNS, CDR2 SASEGT. The chain's CDR3 is CASSPGTGPEAFF. The CDR3, as DNA: TGTGCCAGCAGCCCAGGGACAGGGCCTGAAGCTTTCTTT.